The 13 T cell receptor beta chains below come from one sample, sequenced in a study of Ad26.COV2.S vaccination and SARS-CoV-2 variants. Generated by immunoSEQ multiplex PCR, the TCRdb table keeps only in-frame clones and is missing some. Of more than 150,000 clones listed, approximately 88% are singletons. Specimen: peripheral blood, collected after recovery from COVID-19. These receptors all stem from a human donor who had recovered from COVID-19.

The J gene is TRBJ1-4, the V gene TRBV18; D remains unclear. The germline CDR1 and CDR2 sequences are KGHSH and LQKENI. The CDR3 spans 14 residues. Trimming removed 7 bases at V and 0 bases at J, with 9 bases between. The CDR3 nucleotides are TGTGCCAGCTTCCGGGTAGCAACTAATGAAAAACTGTTTTTT. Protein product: CASFRVATNEKLFF.

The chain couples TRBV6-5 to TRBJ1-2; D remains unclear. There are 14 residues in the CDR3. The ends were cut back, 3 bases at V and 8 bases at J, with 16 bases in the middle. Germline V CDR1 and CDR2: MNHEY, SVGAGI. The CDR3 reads CASSYQRGREGYTF. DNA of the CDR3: TGTGCCAGCAGTTATCAGCGAGGGAGGGAGGGCTACACCTTC.

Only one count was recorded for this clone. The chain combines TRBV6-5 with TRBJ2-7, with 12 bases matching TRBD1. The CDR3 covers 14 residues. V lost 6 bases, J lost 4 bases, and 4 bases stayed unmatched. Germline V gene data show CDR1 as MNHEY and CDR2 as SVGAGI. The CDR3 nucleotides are TGTGCCAGCAGGGGACAGGGGGCAGGGTACGAGCAGTACTTC. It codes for CASRGQGAGYEQYF.

The CDR3 sequence is CASSDRTEGRYGYTF. The CDR3 DNA follows: TGTGCCAGCAGCGACCGGACAGAGGGAAGGTATGGCTACACCTTC. J is TRBJ1-2 and V is TRBV2; D is possibly TRBD1 (6 bases). The V gene lost 6 bases and the J gene lost 5 bases, with 19 bases spanning the gap. CDR1 SNHLY and CDR2 FYNNEI come from the germline V gene. The CDR3 sequence is 15 residues long.

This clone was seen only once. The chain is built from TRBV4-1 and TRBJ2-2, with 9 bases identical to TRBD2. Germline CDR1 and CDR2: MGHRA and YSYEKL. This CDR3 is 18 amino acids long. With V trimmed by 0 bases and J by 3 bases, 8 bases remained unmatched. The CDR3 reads CASSQDIPAGGYTGELFF. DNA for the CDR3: TGCGCCAGCAGCCAAGATATACCCGCGGGGGGGTACACCGGGGAGCTGTTTTTT.

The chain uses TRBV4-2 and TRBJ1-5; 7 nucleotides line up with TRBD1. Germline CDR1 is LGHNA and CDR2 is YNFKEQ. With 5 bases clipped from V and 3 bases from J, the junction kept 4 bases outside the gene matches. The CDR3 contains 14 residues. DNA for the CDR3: TGTGCCAGCAGCATTGGGACAGCCAATCAGCCCCAGCATTTT. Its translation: CASSIGTANQPQHF.

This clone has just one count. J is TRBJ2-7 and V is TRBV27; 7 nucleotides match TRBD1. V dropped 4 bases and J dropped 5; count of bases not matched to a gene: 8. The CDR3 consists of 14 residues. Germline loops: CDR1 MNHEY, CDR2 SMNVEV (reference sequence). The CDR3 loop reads CASSSGTAFHEQYF. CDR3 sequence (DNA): TGTGCCAGCAGTTCCGGGACAGCGTTCCACGAGCAGTACTTC.

This CDR3 is CASSKEEEAFF. CDR3 DNA: TGTGCCAGCAGTAAGGAGGAGGAAGCTTTCTTT. The chain is built from TRBV6-5 and TRBJ1-1; D gene ambiguous. V was cut by 5 bases and J by 8 bases, with 9 bases left in between. Germline values: CDR1 MNHEY, CDR2 SVGAGI. The CDR3 is made up of 11 amino acids.

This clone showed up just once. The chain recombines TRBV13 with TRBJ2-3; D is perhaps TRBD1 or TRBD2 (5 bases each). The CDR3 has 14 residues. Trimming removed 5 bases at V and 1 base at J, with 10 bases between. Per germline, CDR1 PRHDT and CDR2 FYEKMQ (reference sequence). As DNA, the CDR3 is TGTGCCAGCAGCGATAGGGACCGCACAGATACGCAGTATTTT. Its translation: CASSDRDRTDTQYF. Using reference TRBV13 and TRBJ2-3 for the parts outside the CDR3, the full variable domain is AAGVIQSPRHLIKEKRETATLKCYPIPRHDTVYWYQQGPGQDPQFLISFYEKMQSDKGSIPDRFSAQQFSDYHSELNMSSLELGDSALYFCASSDRDRTDTQYFGPGTRLTVL.

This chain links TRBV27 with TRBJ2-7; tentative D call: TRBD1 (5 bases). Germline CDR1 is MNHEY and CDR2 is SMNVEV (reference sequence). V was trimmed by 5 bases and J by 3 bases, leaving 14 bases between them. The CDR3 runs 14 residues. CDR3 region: CASSRERGSYEQYF. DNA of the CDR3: TGTGCCAGCAGTCGAGAAAGGGGAAGCTACGAGCAGTACTTC.

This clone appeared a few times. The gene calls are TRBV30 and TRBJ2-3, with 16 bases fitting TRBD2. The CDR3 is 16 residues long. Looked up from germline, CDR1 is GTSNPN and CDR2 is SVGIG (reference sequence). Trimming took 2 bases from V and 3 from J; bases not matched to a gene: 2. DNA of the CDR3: TGTGCCTGGAGTTCGGGACTAGCGGGAGGGACAGATACGCAGTATTTT. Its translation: CAWSSGLAGGTDTQYF.

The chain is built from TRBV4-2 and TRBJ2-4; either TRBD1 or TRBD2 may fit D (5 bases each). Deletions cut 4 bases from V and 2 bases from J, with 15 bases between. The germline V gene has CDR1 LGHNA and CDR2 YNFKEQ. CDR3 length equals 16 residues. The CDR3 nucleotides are TGTGCCAGCAGCCTGGGGGACCCAGGACCCAAAAACATTCAGTACTTC. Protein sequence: CASSLGDPGPKNIQYF.

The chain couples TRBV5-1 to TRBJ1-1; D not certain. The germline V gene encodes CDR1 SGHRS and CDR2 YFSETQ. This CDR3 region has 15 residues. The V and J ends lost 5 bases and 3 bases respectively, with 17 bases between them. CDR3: CASSVLTGRDTEAFF. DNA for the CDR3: TGCGCCAGCAGTGTTTTGACGGGGAGGGACACTGAAGCTTTCTTT.